Shown below are 18 T cell receptor beta chains from a single sample sequenced in a study of low-dose radiotherapy and immunotherapy resistance in tumors (dated by TCRdb to 2021 to 2024). The time point tag for this specimen amounts to: after trial treatment. The sample's treatment or condition label is to be understood as: LDRT plus nivolumab, ipilimumab, low-dose cyclophosphamide and aspirin (RACIN trial). Instrument used: Illumina HiSeq 2500. First-strand cDNA was synthesized with Superscript III and a set of TRAV- and TRBV-specific primers, covering both TCRalpha and TCRbeta chains. TCRs were amplified with Phusion for roughly 20 PCR cycles, with a constant-region primer paired with the adapter attached to the V primers. TCRdb reprocessed the public reads (quality trimming at Q25 with fastp, clone calling with MiXCR) and kept in-frame beta chains. Duplicate CDR3 protein sequences are folded into a single record with the most common DNA and genes. This sample is represented by fewer than 110,000 distinct CDR3 sequences; around 20% of them were singletons. Roughly 4% of the sample goes to the ten largest clones.

Sequenced material: PBMCs, taken after low-dose radiotherapy plus immunotherapy. These receptor sequences come from a male donor with prostate cancer.

This clonotype was seen a few times. This chain's CDR3 is CASSRGPGQGAHEQYF. Written as DNA, the CDR3 is TGTGCCAGCAGCCGGGGCCCGGGACAGGGGGCCCACGAGCAGTACTTC. The genes are TRBV5-5 and TRBJ2-7; 12 bases are a match to TRBD1. V lost 4 bases and J lost 5; bases outside the gene matches: 10. The CDR3 sequence is 16 residues long. Germline V gene sequence: CDR1 SGHKS, CDR2 YYEKEE (reference sequence).

This clonotype has at least ten counts. This chain uses TRBV20-1 with TRBJ2-1; 7 bases line up with TRBD2. Per germline, CDR1 DFQATT and CDR2 SNEGSKA (reference sequence). CDR3 size: 16 residues. The trim removed 1 base at V and 15 bases at J, leaving 21 bases unmatched. The CDR3 DNA is TGCAGTGCTAGAGGTGGGTCCCAGCGGGGCTCACCCCTCCGGTTCTTC. The encoded protein is CSARGGSQRGSPLRFF.

Ten or more counts support this clonotype. This chain uses TRBV29-1 with TRBJ2-1; no clear D. V was pared by 2 bases and J by 8 bases, with 16 bases between. Germline-derived CDR1 and CDR2 are SQVTM and ANQGSEA. The CDR3 is made up of 14 amino acids. As DNA, the CDR3 is TGCAGCGTTGAACCCCACCTTACGGCCGATGAGCAGTTCTTC. It yields the protein CSVEPHLTADEQFF.

In its sample, this clonotype was seen many times. The gene calls are TRBV6-8 and TRBJ2-3; D ambiguous. V lost 2 bases to trimming and J lost 3 bases, with 6 bases between them. The CDR3 is 13 residues long. Germline V gene sequence: CDR1 MNHGY, CDR2 SAAAGT. CDR3 nucleotides: TGTGCCAGCAGTTACGCTCCTACAGATACGCAGTATTTT. It encodes CASSYAPTDTQYF.

This clonotype was seen only a few times. The V call is TRBV7-8, the J call TRBJ2-5; the D is unclear. V lost 5 bases and J 5 bases, leaving 12 bases between the germline ends. The CDR3 totals 13 residues. Germline-derived CDR1 and CDR2 are SGHVS and FQNEAQ. The CDR3 sequence is CASSPERRETQYF. The CDR3 region has the DNA TGTGCCAGCAGCCCAGAACGTAGGGAGACCCAGTACTTC.

The chain carries TRBV10-2 and TRBJ2-3, with D possibly matching TRBD1 (6 bases). The CDR3 has 13 amino acids. V lost 7 bases to trimming and J lost 4 bases, with 12 bases between them. Germline V gene lookup returns CDR1 WSHSY and CDR2 SAAADI. The CDR3 coding sequence is TGCGCCAGCAAAACAGGGCGGGCAGATACGCAGTATTTT. Protein sequence: CASKTGRADTQYF.

This clonotype appeared a few times. The CDR3 loop reads CASSEVGGVDEKLFF. The CDR3 region has the DNA TGTGCCAGCAGTGAAGTCGGGGGAGTAGATGAAAAACTGTTTTTT. The V and J genes are TRBV6-1 and TRBJ1-4; TRBD1 is a possible D gene (5 bases). The CDR3 runs to 15 residues. From germline, CDR1 is MNHNS and CDR2 SASEGT. V was cut by 1 base and J by 6 bases, with 12 bases left in between.

This clonotype was seen ten or more times. V usage is TRBV12-3 or TRBV12-4 and J usage is TRBJ2-2; 8 bases agree with TRBD2. Trimming removed 2 bases from V and 1 base from J; junction bases left unmatched: 12. This CDR3 has 19 residues. The CDR3, as DNA: TGTGCCAGCAGTTTAAGCCGGAGGGTGCTAGCGGGGAACACCGGGGAGCTGTTTTTT. Translating gives CASSLSRRVLAGNTGELFF.

Turning to this clonotype: A single base is all that separates this from a far larger clone, so a read error is likely. No conserved phenylalanine or tryptophan is present at the end of the CDR3, so a read error is the likely explanation. The chain carries TRBV13 and TRBJ2-3, with 7 bases aligning to TRBD1. Germline V gives CDR1 PRHDT, CDR2 FYEKMQ (reference sequence). This CDR3 is 16 amino acids long. V shed 5 bases, J shed 4 bases, and the junction held 12 bases outside the gene matches. In DNA, the CDR3 is TGTGCCAGCAGCCCCAGTTCCGGGACAGTTTCAGATACGCAGTATTCT. It yields the protein CASSPSSGTVSDTQYS.

V is TRBV11-3 and J is TRBJ2-1, with D possibly matching TRBD1 (6 bases). The V end lost 5 bases, the J end lost 6 bases, and 17 bases lay between the germline ends. The CDR3 totals 15 residues. Germline-derived CDR1 and CDR2 are SGHNT and YENEEA. The CDR3 reads CASSREQQGRNEQFF. The CDR3 DNA reads as TGTGCCAGCAGCAGAGAGCAACAGGGACGCAATGAGCAGTTCTTC.

This clonotype has at least ten counts. This chain connects TRBV12-3 or TRBV12-4 to TRBJ1-1; D gene uncertain. V shed 8 bases and J shed 4 bases, with 14 bases lying between them. This CDR3 is built from 13 residues. The CDR3 reads CASDLPWGTEAFF. CDR3 nucleotide sequence: TGTGCCAGCGACCTCCCCTGGGGCACTGAAGCTTTCTTT.

This clonotype has at least ten counts. The chain has TRBV9 and TRBJ2-2; tentatively, D is TRBD1 (6 bases). This CDR3 has 13 amino acids. Per the germline V gene, CDR1 is SGDLS and CDR2 is YYNGEE. Trimming pared 7 bases from V and 0 bases from J, leaving 7 bases between. CDR3 in amino acids: CASGGTNTGELFF. The DNA for the CDR3 is TGTGCCAGCGGGGGCACGAACACCGGGGAGCTGTTTTTT.

The genes are TRBV6-5 and TRBJ2-1, with D perhaps TRBD2 (6 bases). Trimming took off 2 bases at V and 10 bases at J, with 21 bases between the two ends. Germline V gene lookup returns CDR1 MNHEY and CDR2 SVGAGI. The CDR3 has 16 amino acids. The CDR3 loop is CASSYQSSANRGEQFF. Here the CDR3 DNA reads TGTGCCAGCAGTTACCAGTCTAGCGCTAATCGTGGGGAGCAGTTCTTC.

This clonotype was counted at least ten times. This rearrangement joins TRBV2 to TRBJ1-2; no reliable D call. The ends were cut back, 2 bases at V and 4 bases at J, with 11 bases in the middle. The CDR3 is 14 residues long. Germline V gene data show CDR1 as SNHLY and CDR2 as FYNNEI. The CDR3, as DNA: TGTGCCAGCAGTGAACGGAGTGGTGTCTATGGCTACACCTTC. Translated, it gives CASSERSGVYGYTF.

This clonotype was counted at least ten times. J is TRBJ1-6 and V is TRBV12-3 or TRBV12-4; D is ambiguous. This CDR3 is 16 amino acids long. V shed 3 bases and J shed 0 bases, with 9 bases lying between them. CDR3 nucleotides: TGTGCCAGCAGTTTTAGCCTGAGCTCCTATAATTCACCCCTCCACTTT. Encoded protein: CASSFSLSSYNSPLHF.

Concerning this clonotype: With a far larger clone one base away, a read error is the likely cause. Because it lacks the conserved phenylalanine or tryptophan at the end, this CDR3 is likely a read error. V gene TRBV14 combines with J gene TRBJ2-7; D tentatively fits TRBD1 or TRBD2 (5 bases each). The J call may be incorrect, as the DNA end agrees better with TRBJ2-5. The CDR3 loop spans 14 amino acids. Germline-derived CDR1 and CDR2 are SGHDN and FVKESK. In DNA form, the CDR3 reads TGTGCCAGCAGTCCTGGGGGAGACCAAGAGACCCAGTACATC. Translation: CASSPGGDQETQYI.

The chain joins TRBV24-1 to TRBJ2-5, with 9 bases lining up with TRBD1. V gave up 10 bases and J gave up 5 bases; unmatched junction bases: 10. The germline V gene has CDR1 KGHDR and CDR2 SFDVKD. The CDR3 length is 14 residues. This chain's CDR3 is CATNRGQGDETQYF. Here the CDR3 DNA reads TGTGCCACGAATAGGGGACAGGGAGACGAGACCCAGTACTTC.

This clonotype was picked up many times. The chain couples TRBV5-1 to TRBJ2-7; D is possibly TRBD2 (6 bases). CDR1 is SGHRS, CDR2 YFSETQ, per germline. There are 12 residues in the CDR3. Trimming pared 4 bases from V and 6 bases from J, leaving 11 bases between. This CDR3 is CASSPGDGEQYF. The CDR3 region has the DNA TGCGCCAGCAGCCCGGGGGACGGCGAGCAGTACTTC.